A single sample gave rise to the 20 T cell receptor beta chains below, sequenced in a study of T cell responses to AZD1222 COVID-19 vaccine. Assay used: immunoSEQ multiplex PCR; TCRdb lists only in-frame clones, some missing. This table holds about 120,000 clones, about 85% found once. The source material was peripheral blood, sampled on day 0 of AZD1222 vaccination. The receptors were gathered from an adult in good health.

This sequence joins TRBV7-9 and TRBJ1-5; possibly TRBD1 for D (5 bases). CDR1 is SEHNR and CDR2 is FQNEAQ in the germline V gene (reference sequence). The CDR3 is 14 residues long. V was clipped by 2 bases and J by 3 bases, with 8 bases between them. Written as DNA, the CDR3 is TGTGCCAGCAGCTTATCAGGGATCAATCAGCCCCAGCATTTT. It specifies CASSLSGINQPQHF.

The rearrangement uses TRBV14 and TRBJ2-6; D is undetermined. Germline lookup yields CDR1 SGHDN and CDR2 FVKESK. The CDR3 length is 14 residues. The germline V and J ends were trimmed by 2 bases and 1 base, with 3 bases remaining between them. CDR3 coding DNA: TGTGCCAGCAGCCAAATATCTGGGGCCAACGTCCTGACTTTC. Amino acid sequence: CASSQISGANVLTF.

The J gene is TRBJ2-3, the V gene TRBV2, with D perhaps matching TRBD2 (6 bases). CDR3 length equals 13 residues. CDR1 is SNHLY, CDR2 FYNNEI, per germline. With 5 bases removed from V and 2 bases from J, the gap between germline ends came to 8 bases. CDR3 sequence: CASSWRDTDTQYF. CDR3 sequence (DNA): TGTGCCAGCAGTTGGCGGGACACAGATACGCAGTATTTT.

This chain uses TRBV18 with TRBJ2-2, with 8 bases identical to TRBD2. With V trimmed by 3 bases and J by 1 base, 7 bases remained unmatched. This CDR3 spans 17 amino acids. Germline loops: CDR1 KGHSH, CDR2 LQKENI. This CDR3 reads CASSPPLSGGNTGELFF. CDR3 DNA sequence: TGTGCCAGCTCACCCCCCCTAAGCGGGGGGAACACCGGGGAGCTGTTTTTT.

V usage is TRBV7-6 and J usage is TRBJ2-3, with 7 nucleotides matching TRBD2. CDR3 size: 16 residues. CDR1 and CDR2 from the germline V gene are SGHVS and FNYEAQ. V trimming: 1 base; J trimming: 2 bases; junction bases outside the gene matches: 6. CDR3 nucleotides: TGTGCCAGCAGCTTAGGATCGGGGGGACCCACAGATACGCAGTATTTT. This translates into CASSLGSGGPTDTQYF.

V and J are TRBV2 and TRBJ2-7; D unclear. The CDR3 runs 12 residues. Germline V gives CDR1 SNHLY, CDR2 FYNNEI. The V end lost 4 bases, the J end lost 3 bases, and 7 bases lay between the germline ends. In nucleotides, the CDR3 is TGTGCCAGCAGTGTCACTATCTACGAGCAGTACTTC. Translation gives CASSVTIYEQYF.

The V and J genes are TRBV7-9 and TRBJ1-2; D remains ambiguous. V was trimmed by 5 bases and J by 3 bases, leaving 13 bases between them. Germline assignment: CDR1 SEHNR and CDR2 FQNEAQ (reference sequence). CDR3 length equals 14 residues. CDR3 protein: CASSPRAAHYGYTF. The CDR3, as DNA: TGTGCCAGCAGCCCCCGGGCAGCCCACTATGGCTACACCTTC. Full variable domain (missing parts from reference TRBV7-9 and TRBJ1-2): DTGVSQNPRHKITKRGQNVTFRCDPISEHNRLYWYRQTLGQGPEFLTYFQNEAQLEKSRLLSDRFSAERPKGSFSTLEIQRTEQGDSAMYLCASSPRAAHYGYTFGSGTRLTVV.

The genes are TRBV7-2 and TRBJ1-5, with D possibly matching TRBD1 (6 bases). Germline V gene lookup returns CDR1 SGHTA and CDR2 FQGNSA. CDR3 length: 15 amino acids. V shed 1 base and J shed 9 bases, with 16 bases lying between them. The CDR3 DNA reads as TGTGCCAGCAGCTTAGTAAGCGGGGGCGGGAGGCCCCAGCATTTT. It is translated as CASSLVSGGGRPQHF.

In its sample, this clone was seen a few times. CDR3 nucleotide sequence: TGTGCCATCAGTGAGTCGAGGGCAATGAACACTGAAGCTTTCTTT. Amino acid sequence: CAISESRAMNTEAFF. V gene TRBV10-3 combines with J gene TRBJ1-1; D not resolved. The germline V gene encodes CDR1 ENHRY and CDR2 SYGVKD. The CDR3 is 15 amino acids. V was trimmed by 0 bases and J by 0 bases, leaving 8 bases between them.

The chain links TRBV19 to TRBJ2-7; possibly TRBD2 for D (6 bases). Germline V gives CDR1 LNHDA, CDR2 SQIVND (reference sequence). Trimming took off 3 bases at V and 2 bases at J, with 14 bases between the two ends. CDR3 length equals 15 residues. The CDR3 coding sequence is TGTGCCAGTAGTATTAGGGACTTGGAACCCTACGAGCAGTACTTC. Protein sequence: CASSIRDLEPYEQYF.

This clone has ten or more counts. The CDR3 DNA is TGTGCCACCAGCAGGGACAGGGAATACTATGGCTACACCTTC. This translates into CATSRDREYYGYTF. The chain has TRBV15 and TRBJ1-2; TRBD1 agrees at 8 bases. This CDR3 has 14 residues. V was clipped by 3 bases and J by 3 bases; unmatched bases: 3. Germline-derived CDR1 and CDR2 are LNHNV and YYDKDF (reference sequence).

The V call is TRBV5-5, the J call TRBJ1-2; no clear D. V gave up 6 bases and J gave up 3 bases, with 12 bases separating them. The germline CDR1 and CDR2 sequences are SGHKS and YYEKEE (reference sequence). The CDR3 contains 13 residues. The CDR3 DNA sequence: TGTGCCAGCACTAAAGCAACCTACTATGGCTACACCTTC. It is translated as CASTKATYYGYTF. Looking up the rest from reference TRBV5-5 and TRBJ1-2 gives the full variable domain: DAGVTQSPTHLIKTRGQQVTLRCSPISGHKSVSWYQQVLGQGPQFIFQYYEKEERGRGNFPDRFSARQFPNYSSELNVNALLLGDSALYLCASTKATYYGYTFGSGTRLTVV.

This CDR3 is CASSQDGAGAAEAYGYTF. The CDR3, as DNA: TGCGCCAGCAGCCAAGATGGGGCAGGGGCCGCGGAAGCCTATGGCTACACCTTC. This sequence joins TRBV4-3 and TRBJ1-2; weak D call: TRBD1 (6 bases). V was trimmed by 0 bases and J by 4 bases, leaving 21 bases between them. Germline CDR1 is LGHNA and CDR2 is YSLEER. The CDR3 loop spans 18 amino acids.

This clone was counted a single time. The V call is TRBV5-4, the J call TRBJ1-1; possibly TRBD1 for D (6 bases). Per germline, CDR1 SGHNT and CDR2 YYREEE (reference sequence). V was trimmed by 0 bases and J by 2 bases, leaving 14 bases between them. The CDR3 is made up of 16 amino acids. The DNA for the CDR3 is TGTGCCAGCAGCTTGGGGGGGCGTGGTGCCAACACTGAAGCTTTCTTT. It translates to CASSLGGRGANTEAFF.

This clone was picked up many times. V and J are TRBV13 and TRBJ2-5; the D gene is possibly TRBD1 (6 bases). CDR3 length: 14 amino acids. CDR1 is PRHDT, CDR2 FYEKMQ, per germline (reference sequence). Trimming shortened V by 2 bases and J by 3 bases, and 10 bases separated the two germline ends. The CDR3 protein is CASSLTTGEETQYF. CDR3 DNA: TGTGCCAGCAGCTTAACGACAGGAGAAGAGACCCAGTACTTC.

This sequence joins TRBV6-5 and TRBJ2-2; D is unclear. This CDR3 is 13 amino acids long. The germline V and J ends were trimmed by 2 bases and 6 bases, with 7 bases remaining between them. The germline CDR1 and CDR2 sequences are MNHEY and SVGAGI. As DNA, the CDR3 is TGTGCCAGCAGTTACCGGGTATCCGGGGAGCTGTTTTTT. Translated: CASSYRVSGELFF.

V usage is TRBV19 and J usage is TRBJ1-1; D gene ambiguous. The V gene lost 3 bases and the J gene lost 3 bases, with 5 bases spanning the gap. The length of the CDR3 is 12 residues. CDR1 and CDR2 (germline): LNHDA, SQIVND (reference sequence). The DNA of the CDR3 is TGTGCCAGTAGTATGTGGGACACTGAAGCTTTCTTT. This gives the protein CASSMWDTEAFF.

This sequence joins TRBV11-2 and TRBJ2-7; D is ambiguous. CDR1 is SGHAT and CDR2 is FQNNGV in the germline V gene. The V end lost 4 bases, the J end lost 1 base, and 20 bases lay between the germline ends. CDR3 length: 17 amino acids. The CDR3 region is CASSSSPKGPGSYEQYF. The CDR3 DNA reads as TGTGCCAGCAGCTCCTCACCCAAAGGGCCTGGGTCCTACGAGCAGTACTTC.

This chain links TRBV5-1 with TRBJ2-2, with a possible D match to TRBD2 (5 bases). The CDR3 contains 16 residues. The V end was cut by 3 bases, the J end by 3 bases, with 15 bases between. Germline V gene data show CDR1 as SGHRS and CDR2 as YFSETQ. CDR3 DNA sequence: TGCGCCAGCAGCTCGCGAGGGCGGCGTGACACCGGGGAGCTGTTTTTT. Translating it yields CASSSRGRRDTGELFF. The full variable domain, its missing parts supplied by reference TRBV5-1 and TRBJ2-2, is KAGVTQTPRYLIKTRGQQVTLSCSPISGHRSVSWYQQTPGQGLQFLFEYFSETQRNKGNFPGRFSGRQFSNSRSEMNVSTLELGDSALYLCASSSRGRRDTGELFFGEGSRLTVL.

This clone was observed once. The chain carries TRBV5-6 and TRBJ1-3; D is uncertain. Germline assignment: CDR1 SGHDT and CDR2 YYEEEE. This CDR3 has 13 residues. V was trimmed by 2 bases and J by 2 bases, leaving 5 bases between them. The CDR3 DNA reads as TGTGCCAGCAGCTTCCAGGCTGGAAACACCATATATTTT. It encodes CASSFQAGNTIYF.